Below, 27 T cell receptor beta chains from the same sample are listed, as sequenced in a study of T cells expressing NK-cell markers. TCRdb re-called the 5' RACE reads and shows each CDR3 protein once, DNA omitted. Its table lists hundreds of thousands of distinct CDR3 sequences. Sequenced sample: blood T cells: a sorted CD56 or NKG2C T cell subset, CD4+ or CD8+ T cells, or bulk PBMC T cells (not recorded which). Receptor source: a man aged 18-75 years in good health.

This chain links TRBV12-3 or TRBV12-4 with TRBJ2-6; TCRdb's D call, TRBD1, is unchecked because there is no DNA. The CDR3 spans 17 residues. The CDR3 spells CASRLGDRVSGANVLTF.

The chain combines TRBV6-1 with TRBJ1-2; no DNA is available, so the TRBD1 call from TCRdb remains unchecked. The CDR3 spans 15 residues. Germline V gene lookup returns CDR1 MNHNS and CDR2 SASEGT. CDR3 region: CASSSGTGYLEGYTF.

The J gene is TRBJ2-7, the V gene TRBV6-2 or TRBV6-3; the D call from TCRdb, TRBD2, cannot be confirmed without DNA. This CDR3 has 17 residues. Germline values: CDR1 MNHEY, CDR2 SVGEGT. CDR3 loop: CASSYPTSGAFSYEQYF.

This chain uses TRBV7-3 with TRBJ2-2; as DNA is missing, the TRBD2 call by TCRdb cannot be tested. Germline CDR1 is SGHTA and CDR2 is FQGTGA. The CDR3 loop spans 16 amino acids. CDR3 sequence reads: CASGLAGGLRTGELFF.

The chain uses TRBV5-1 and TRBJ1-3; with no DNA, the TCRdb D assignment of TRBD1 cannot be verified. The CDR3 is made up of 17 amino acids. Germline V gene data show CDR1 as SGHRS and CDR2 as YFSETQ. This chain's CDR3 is CASSLVGAGVSGNTIYF. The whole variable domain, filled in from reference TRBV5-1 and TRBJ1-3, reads KAGVTQTPRYLIKTRGQQVTLSCSPISGHRSVSWYQQTPGQGLQFLFEYFSETQRNKGNFPGRFSGRQFSNSRSEMNVSTLELGDSALYLCASSLVGAGVSGNTIYFGEGSWLTVV.

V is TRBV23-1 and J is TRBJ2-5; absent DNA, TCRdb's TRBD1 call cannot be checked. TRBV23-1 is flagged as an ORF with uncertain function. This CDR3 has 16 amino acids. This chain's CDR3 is CASARDREDGGETQYF.

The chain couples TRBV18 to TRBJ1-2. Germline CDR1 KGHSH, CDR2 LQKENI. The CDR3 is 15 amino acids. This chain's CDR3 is CASSQQVPINYGYTF. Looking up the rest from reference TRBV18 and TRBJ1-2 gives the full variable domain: NAGVMQNPRHLVRRRGQEARLRCSPMKGHSHVYWYRQLPEEGLKFMVYLQKENIIDESGMPKERFSAEFPKEGPSILRIQQVVRGDSAAYFCASSQQVPINYGYTFGSGTRLTVV.

The CDR3 reads CASSARSGQLFQETQYF. The chain employs TRBV5-1 and TRBJ2-5; the D gene TCRdb calls, TRBD1, cannot be checked with no DNA. The germline gives CDR1 SGHRS, CDR2 YFSETQ. This CDR3 has 17 residues.

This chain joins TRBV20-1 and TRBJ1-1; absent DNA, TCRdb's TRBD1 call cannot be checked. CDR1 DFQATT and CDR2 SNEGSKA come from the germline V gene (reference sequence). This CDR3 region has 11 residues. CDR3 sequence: CSYRGNTEAFF.

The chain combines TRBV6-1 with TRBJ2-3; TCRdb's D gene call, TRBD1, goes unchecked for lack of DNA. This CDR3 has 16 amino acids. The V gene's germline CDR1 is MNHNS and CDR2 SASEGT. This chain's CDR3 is CASNQVVGGLADTQYF.

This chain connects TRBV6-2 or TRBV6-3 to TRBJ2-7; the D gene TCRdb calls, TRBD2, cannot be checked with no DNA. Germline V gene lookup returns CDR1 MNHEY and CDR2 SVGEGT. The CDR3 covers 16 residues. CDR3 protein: CASRDPGTRWSYEQYF.

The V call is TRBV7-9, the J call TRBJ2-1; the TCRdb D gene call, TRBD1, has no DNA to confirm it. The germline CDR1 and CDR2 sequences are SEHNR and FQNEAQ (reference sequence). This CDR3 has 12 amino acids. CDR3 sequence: CAASWGYNEQFF.

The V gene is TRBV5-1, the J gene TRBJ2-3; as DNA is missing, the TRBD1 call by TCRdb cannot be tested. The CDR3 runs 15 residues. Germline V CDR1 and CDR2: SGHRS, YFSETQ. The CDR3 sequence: CASSLDGTGTDTQYF.

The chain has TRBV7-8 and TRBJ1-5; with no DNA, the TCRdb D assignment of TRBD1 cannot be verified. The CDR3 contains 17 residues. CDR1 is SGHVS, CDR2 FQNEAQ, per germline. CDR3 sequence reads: CASSLGGQGAVGQPQHF.

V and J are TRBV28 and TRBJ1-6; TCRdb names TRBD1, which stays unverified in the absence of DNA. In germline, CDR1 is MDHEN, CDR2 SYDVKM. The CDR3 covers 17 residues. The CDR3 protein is CASSIGATHPYNSPLHF.

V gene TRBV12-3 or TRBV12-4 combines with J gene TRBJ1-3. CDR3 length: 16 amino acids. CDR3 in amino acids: CASSSSRQGSGNTIYF.

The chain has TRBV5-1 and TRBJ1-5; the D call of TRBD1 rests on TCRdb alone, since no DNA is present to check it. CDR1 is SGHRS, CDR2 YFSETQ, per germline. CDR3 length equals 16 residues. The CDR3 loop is CASSTGPGQGNQPQHF.

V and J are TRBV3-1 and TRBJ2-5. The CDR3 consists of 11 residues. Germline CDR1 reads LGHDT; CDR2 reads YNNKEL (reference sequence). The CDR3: CASAHGETQYF.

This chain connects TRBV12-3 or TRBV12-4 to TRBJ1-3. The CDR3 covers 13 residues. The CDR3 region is CASSLQVGNTIYF.

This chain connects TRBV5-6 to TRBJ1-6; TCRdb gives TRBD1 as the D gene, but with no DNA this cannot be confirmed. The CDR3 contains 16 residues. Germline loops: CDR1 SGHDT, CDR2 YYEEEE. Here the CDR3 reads CASSPSTGQLNSPLHF.

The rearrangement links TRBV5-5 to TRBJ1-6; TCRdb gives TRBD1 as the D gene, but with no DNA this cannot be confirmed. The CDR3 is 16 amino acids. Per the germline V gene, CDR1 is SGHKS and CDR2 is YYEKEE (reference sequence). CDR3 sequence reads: CASSLAPTGSSSPLHF. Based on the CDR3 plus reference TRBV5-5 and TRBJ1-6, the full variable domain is DAGVTQSPTHLIKTRGQQVTLRCSPISGHKSVSWYQQVLGQGPQFIFQYYEKEERGRGNFPDRFSARQFPNYSSELNVNALLLGDSALYLCASSLAPTGSSSPLHFGNGTRLTVT.

The CDR3 loop is CSARSPGRRDYGYTF. V is TRBV20-1 and J is TRBJ1-2; TCRdb outputs TRBD1, but without DNA this stays unchecked. CDR1 DFQATT and CDR2 SNEGSKA come from the germline V gene (reference sequence). There are 15 residues in the CDR3.

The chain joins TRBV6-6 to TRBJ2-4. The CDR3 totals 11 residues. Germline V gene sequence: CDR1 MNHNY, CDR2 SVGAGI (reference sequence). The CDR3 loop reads CASSYENIQYF.

This chain's CDR3 is CAWRHSGANEKLFF. The rearrangement links TRBV30 to TRBJ1-4; TCRdb's D call, TRBD1, is unchecked because there is no DNA. Per germline, CDR1 GTSNPN and CDR2 SVGIG (reference sequence). This CDR3 comprises 14 residues.

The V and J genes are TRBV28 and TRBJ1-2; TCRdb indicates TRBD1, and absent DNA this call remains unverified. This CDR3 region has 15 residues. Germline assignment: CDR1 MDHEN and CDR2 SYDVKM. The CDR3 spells CASSLPLPGDYGYTF.

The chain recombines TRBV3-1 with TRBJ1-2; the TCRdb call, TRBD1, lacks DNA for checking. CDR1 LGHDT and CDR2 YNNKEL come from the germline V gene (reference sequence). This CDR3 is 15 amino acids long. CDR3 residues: CASSLGQGRVYGYTF.

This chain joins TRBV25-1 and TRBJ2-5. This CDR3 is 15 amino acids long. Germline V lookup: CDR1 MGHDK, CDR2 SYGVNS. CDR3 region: CASSEIGVVQETQYF.